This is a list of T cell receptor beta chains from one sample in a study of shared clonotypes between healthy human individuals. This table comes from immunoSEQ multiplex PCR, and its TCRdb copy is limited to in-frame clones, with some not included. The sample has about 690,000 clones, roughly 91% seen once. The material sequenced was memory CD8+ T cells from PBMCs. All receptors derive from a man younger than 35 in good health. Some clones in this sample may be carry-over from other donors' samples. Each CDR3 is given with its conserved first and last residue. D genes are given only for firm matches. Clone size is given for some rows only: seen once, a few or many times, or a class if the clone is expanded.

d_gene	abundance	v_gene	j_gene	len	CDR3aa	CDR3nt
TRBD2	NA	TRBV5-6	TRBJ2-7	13	CASRLAGVYEQYF	TGTGCCAGCCGACTAGCGGGAGTCTACGAGCAGTACTTC
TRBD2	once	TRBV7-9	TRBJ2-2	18	CASRKGLAGGPGTGELFF	TGTGCCAGCAGAAAGGGACTAGCGGGAGGGCCGGGGACCGGGGAGCTGTTTTTT
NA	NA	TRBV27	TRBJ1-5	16	CASSLLGRPSNQPQHF	TGTGCCAGCAGTTTATTAGGGCGGCCCAGCAATCAGCCCCAGCATTTT
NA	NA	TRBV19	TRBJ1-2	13	CASSTDFNYGYTF	TGTGCCAGTAGCACAGACTTTAACTATGGCTACACCTTC
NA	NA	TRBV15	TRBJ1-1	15	CATSSITVMNTEAFF	TGTGCCACCAGCTCTATTACGGTAATGAACACTGAAGCTTTCTTT
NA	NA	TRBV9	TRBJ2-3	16	CASSVAGRTSTDTQYF	TGTGCCAGCAGCGTAGCTGGCAGAACTAGCACAGATACGCAGTATTTT
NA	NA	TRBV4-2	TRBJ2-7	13	CASSQDPNYEQYF	TGTGCCAGCAGCCAAGATCCTAACTACGAGCAGTACTTC
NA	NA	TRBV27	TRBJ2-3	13	CASSPTEGDTQYF	TGTGCCAGCAGTCCTACAGAGGGAGATACGCAGTATTTT
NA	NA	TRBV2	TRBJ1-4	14	CASRDRLLGEKLFF	TGTGCCAGCCGGGACCGCCTTTTAGGTGAAAAACTGTTTTTT
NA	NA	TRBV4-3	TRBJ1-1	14	CASSPHTANTEAFF	TGCGCCAGCAGCCCACATACAGCGAACACTGAAGCTTTCTTT
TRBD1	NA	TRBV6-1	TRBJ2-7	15	CASSGPGTGDYEQYF	TGTGCCAGCAGCGGTCCCGGGACAGGGGACTACGAGCAGTACTTC